This T cell receptor beta chain was recovered during a study of molecular identifiers for immune sequencing clone quantification (dated by TCRdb to 2016 to 2019). At the level of the whole study: In a replicate experiment, RNA from around 20,000 or 100,000 naive CD8 T cells was split into five aliquots, four of which were sequenced. This methods study used CD8 T cells to benchmark TCR RNA copy counting and molecular-identifier clustering-based TCR repertoire sequencing (MIDCIRS). Broad study findings and their caveats: Clones above 20 RNA copies held over 99% of molecules in CMV-specific effector cells but under 1% in naive cells. Spiked-in Jurkat TCR RNA (10 copies' worth), which is not part of the donor repertoire, was contained in the naive libraries. Highly expanded clone sizes could be underestimated if identical TCR molecules share a barcode. Modeling estimated 2.5 to 3.5 recovered TCR RNA copies per cell, compared with about 10 by digital PCR, which implies roughly 29% capture efficiency. Spiked-in Jurkat TCR RNA equivalent to a single cell was reported to be detectable even among more than 900,000 naive CD8 T cells. Without barcode sub-clustering, chimeric consensus sequences inflated TCR diversity; chimeras reached as high as 47%.

Libraries of naive CD8 T cells were built from anywhere between roughly 17,000 and 1,000,000 sorted cells, with 10%, 30% or 50% of the purified RNA used. On a BD FACSAria II, naive CD8 T cells were FACS-sorted as CD8+CD4-CCR7+CD45RA+ and collected into RLT Plus buffer. To test detection sensitivity, Jurkat RNA equivalent to approximately ten TCR copies was spiked into samples of roughly 20,000-1,000,000 naive CD8 T cells. CD8 T cells were enriched with RosetteSep CD8+ T Cell Enrichment Cocktail and Ficoll-Paque, followed by ACK red cell lysis. Trimming costs V 3 bases and J 0 bases, and their ends lie 15 bases apart. Sequences GTSNPN (CDR1) and SVGIG (CDR2) are obtained from the germline V gene (reference sequence). Including the terminal cysteine and phenylalanine, the CDR3 comprises 16 residues. Of the read, only the CDR3 DNA is kept; its 48 bases are in frame from base 1. Receptor amplification or capture employed PCR. TCRdb shows the sequencer as NextSeq 500. Bulk TCR libraries were prepared as previously described, using TCR primers listed in Table S5. Total RNA was purified with the Qiagen AllPrep DNA/RNA kit. Before any analysis, reads coming from multiple sequencing runs of the same library were combined into one pool. As for the original processing: Reads were retained only if the reads had an exact TCR constant sequence, and the retained reads were trimmed to 150 nt and grouped according to their 12-nt molecular barcodes. Reads inside each barcode group were sub-clustered using a 15% Levenshtein threshold, and a quality-weighted consensus sequence was constructed for each RNA molecule. Non-functional sequences were excluded, and lower-count sequences lying one edit away from another sequence were also excluded. Based on fitting two negative binomial distributions, any barcode sub-cluster with under 20% of the maximum read count was discarded. TCRdb reprocessed the public reads (quality trimming at Q25 with fastp, clone calling with MiXCR) and kept in-frame beta chains. Every distinct CDR3 protein forms one entry, paired with its most common genes and DNA. What appears here as the V and J calls and clone size reflects TCRdb's work, not the paper's. The sample table records approximately 680,000 distinct CDR3 sequences; around 25% of these occur just once. The leading ten clones occupy approximately 0.75% of the sample.

This clonotype was seen repeatedly, ten times or more. Which antigen it targets is not known. Qualities for individual bases were not recorded, and no much larger clone is one base off. The rearrangement combines TRBV30 with TRBJ1-5, with the D gene call left open. Sequenced: naive CD8+ T cells from blood, with Jurkat cell RNA spiked in. The sample's cell subset or site, from its label and the paper: FACS-sorted CD8+CD4-CCR7+CD45RA+ naive T cells. This receptor was obtained from a human donor in good health. Some libraries in this study had Jurkat cell RNA spiked in. Here the CDR3 is given as CAWRRRWTLSNQPQHF. The DNA sequence is TGTGCCTGGAGACGAAGATGGACCCTTAGCAATCAGCCCCAGCATTTT.